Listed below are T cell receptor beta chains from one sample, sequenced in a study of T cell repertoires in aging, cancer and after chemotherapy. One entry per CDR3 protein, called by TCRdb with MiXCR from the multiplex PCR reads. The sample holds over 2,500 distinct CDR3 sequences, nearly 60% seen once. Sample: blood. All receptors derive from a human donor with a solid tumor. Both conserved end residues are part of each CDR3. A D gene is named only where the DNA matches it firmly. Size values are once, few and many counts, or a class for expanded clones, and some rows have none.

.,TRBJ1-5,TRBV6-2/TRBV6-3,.,TGTGCCAGCAGTTACTCGACCATCGGTCAGCCCCAGCATTTT,CASSYSTIGQPQHF
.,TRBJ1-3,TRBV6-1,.,TGTGCCAGCAGAGGGCTCGGAAACACCATATATTTT,CASRGLGNTIYF
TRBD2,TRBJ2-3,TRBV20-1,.,TGCAGTGCTAGAGAGCGGGGGGGCAGTCGCACAGATACGCAGTATTTT,CSARERGGSRTDTQYF
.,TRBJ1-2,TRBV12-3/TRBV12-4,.,TGTGCCAGCAGTTTAACCCGGGGACATACCAACTATGGCTACACCTTC,CASSLTRGHTNYGYTF
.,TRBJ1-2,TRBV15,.,TGTGCCACCAGCAGATCCCAGGGACATGGCTACACCTTC,CATSRSQGHGYTF
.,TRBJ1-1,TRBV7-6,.,TGTGCCAGCAGCTTAGAAGAGAACACTGAAGCTTTCTTT,CASSLEENTEAFF
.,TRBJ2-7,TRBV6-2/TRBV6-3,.,TGTGCCAGCAGTTACTCCGTGCACGAGCAGTACTTC,CASSYSVHEQYF
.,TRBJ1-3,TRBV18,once,TGTGCCAGCTCACCAATCAAGGGGGACGGAAACACCATATATTTT,CASSPIKGDGNTIYF
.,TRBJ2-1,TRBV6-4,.,TGTGCCAGCAGCTCCTCCGCGACAGGCGATGAGCAGTTCTTC,CASSSSATGDEQFF
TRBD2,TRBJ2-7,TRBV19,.,TGTGCCAGCAGCTCCGGACTAGTCTTCGAGCAGTACTTC,CASSSGLVFEQYF